This TCR beta chain appears in the sequencing data of a study of sequential checkpoint blockade in melanoma. As for the study in general: After both sequences, patients received maintenance nivolumab.

Generated by immunoSEQ multiplex PCR, the TCRdb table keeps only in-frame clones and is missing some. The sample lists about 35,000 clones, roughly 81% occurring once. Germline CDR1 and CDR2: SGDLS and YYNGEE. The CDR3 contains 17 residues. The V end was cut by 4 bases, the J end by 0 bases, with 19 bases between. Stated treatment: randomized to nivolumab then ipilimumab (arm A) or the reverse (arm B). Patients had received no earlier DNA-damaging chemotherapy. Sorted cells were live CD3+CD8+, lacking CD19 and CD56, from PBMCs. The TCR sequence derives from a human donor with melanoma. The sample here was CD8+ T cells sorted from blood (inferred from file names), taken from a patient given nivolumab and ipilimumab in sequence. This chain joins TRBV9 and TRBJ2-5, with a possible D match to TRBD2 (6 bases). The CDR3 loop is CASSSRGSSVDQETQYF. The CDR3 coding sequence is TGTGCCAGCAGCTCTAGAGGGTCTAGCGTAGACCAAGAGACCCAGTACTTC. Drawing the rest from reference TRBV9 and TRBJ2-5, the complete variable domain is DSGVTQTPKHLITATGQRVTLRCSPRSGDLSVYWYQQSLDQGLQFLIQYYNGEERAKGNILERFSAQQFPDLHSELNLSSLELGDSALYFCASSSRGSSVDQETQYFGPGTRLLVL.